This record looks at one TCR beta chain sequence and its context. The sample comes from a study of T cells in Graves' hyperthyroidism and ophthalmopathy. V dropped 7 bases and J dropped 6; count of bases not matched to a gene: 9. The CDR3 totals 15 residues. Germline-derived CDR1 and CDR2 are SGHRS and YFSETQ. Diagnoses were made from clinical symptoms, serum measures (thyroxine and TRAb), thyroid ultrasound and orbital computed tomography. Regions amplified from RNA transcripts were the TCR beta CDR3 regions. The HTBI set primed first-round TCR CDR3 RT-PCR. TCRdb called the multiplex PCR reads again in MiXCR, with one record for every CDR3 protein. This table has roughly 57,000 distinct CDR3 sequences, 53% appearing once.

What was sequenced was blood. The chain links TRBV5-1 to TRBJ2-1; TRBD2 matches at 11 bases. The sequence was obtained from a woman between 55 and 75 years old with Graves' ophthalmopathy. This chain's CDR3 is CASRSYSGGANEQFF. CDR3 bases: TGCGCCAGCCGTTCTTATAGCGGGGGGGCCAATGAGCAGTTCTTC.